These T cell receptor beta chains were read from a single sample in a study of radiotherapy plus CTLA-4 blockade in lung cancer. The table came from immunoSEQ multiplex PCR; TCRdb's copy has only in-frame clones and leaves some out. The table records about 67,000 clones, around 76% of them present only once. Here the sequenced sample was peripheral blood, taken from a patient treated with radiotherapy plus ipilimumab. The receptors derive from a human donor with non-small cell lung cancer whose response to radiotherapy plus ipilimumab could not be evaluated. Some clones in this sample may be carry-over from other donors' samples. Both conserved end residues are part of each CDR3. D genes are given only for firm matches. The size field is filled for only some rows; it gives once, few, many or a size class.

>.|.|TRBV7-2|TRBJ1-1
TGTGCCAGCAGCCTCCCTAAAGGGGCTAACACTGAAGCTTTCTTT
CASSLPKGANTEAFF
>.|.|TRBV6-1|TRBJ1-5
TGTGCCAGCAGTGATCGTCGAGGGTATAGCAATCAGCCCCAGCATTTT
CASSDRRGYSNQPQHF
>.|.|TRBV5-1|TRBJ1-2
TGCGCCAGCAGCTTGGGCGCTAACTATGGCTACACCTTC
CASSLGANYGYTF
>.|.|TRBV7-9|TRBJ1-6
TGTGCCAGCAGCTTAGCCGCAGGGACCGGGGGTTCACCCCTCCACTTT
CASSLAAGTGGSPLHF
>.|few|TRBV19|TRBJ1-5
TGTGCCAGTAGGCGGGACCCTTTAAGGCCCCAGCATTTT
CASRRDPLRPQHF
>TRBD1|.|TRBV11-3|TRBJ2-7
TGTGCCAGCAGCTTAGGAGGGGACAGTACCTACGAGCAGTACTTC
CASSLGGDSTYEQYF
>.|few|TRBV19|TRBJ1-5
TGTGCCAGTAACAGGAGTAATCAGCCCCAGCATTTT
CASNRSNQPQHF
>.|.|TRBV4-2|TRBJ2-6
TGTGCCAGCAGCCAAGATTTAATGCTAGCTGGGGCCAACGTCCTGACTTTC
CASSQDLMLAGANVLTF
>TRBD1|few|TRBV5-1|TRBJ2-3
TGCGCCAGCAGCTCCGGACAGGGGGAAGATACGCAGTATTTT
CASSSGQGEDTQYF
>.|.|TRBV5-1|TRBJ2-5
TGCGCCAGCAGCCGCCACAGGGAACAAGAGACCCAGTACTTC
CASSRHREQETQYF
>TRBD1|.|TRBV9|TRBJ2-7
TGTGCCAGCAGCGTAACGACGGGACAGGGGGCTGAGCAGTACTTC
CASSVTTGQGAEQYF
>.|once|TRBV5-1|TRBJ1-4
TGCGCCAGCAGCCTGTCGGGGACATACAATGAAAAACTGTTTTTT
CASSLSGTYNEKLFF
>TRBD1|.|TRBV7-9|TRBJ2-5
TGTGCCAGCAGTAGGGGGACAGGCGAGACCCAGTACTTC
CASSRGTGETQYF
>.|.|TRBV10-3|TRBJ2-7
TGTGCCATCAGTGAGTCGGGACATAGGGGCGAGCAGTACTTC
CAISESGHRGEQYF
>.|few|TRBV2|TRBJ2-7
TGTGCCAGCAGGGACAGTCCGAGCTCCTACGAGCAGTACTTC
CASRDSPSSYEQYF
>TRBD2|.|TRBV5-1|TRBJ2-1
TGCGCCAGCAGCTTGGAGGCTAGCGGGGGGACCGTCTACAATGAGCAGTTCTTC
CASSLEASGGTVYNEQFF
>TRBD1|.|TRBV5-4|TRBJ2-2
TGTGCCAGCAGCTCGCGACAGGGGGCAGACACCGGGGAGCTGTTTTTT
CASSSRQGADTGELFF
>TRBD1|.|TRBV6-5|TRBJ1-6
TGTGCCAGCAGTTACGACCGGGACAGGGGGAATTCACCCCTCCACTTT
CASSYDRDRGNSPLHF
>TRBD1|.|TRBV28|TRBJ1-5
TGTGCCAGCAGTCTCGACAGGGTTAATCAGCCCCAGCATTTT
CASSLDRVNQPQHF
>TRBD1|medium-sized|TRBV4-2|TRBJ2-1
TGTGCCAGCAGCCCGCCGGGGACAGCGTTGGCTGAGCAGTTCTTC
CASSPPGTALAEQFF
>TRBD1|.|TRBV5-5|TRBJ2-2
TGTGCCAGCAGCCGACAGGGGTCGAACACCGGGGAGCTGTTTTTT
CASSRQGSNTGELFF
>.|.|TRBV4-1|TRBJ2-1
TGCGCCAGCAGCCAAATTCGGGGATCCTACAATGAGCAGTTCTTC
CASSQIRGSYNEQFF
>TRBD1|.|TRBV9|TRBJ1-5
TGTGCCAGCAGCCCACGGTCAGGGGGCGGTCAGCCCCAGCATTTT
CASSPRSGGGQPQHF
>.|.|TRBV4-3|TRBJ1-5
TGCGCCAGCAGCCAAGATCCTCCCGGGGATTACAATCAGCCCCAGCATTTT
CASSQDPPGDYNQPQHF
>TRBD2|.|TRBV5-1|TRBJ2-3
TGCGCCAGCAGCTTCGGGGGGGCGGAGGATACGCAGTATTTT
CASSFGGAEDTQYF
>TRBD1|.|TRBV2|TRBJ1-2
TGTGCCAGCACTGAGACAGGGTCTAACTATGGCTACACCTTC
CASTETGSNYGYTF
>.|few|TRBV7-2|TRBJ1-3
TGTGCCAGCAGCTCCTCTACAGGGAGGGGCAACACCATATATTTT
CASSSSTGRGNTIYF
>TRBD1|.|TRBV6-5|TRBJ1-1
TGTGCCAGCAGTCGGACAGGGGGTACTGAAGCTTTCTTT
CASSRTGGTEAFF
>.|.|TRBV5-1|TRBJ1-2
TGCGCCAGCAGCTTGGGATCGATCGGGGGTGACTATGGCTACACCTTC
CASSLGSIGGDYGYTF
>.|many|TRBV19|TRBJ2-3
TGTGCCAGTAGTATGGTGGTACCCGGAGATACGCAGTATTTT
CASSMVVPGDTQYF
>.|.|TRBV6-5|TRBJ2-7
TGTGCCAGCAGTCTACGACACGGTGGCTACGAGCAGTACTTC
CASSLRHGGYEQYF
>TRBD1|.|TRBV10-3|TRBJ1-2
TGTGCCATCAGTGAGGACAGGGGAAACTATGGCTACACCTTC
CAISEDRGNYGYTF
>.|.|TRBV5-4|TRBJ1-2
TGTGCCAGCAGCTTGGGACAGAATAACTATGGCTACACCTTC
CASSLGQNNYGYTF
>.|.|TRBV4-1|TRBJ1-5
TGCGCCAGCAGCCAGGCGGGGGGGCCCCAGCATTTT
CASSQAGGPQHF
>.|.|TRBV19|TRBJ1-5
TGTGCCAGTAGTTCGCGGGGACTCAGCAATCAGCCCCAGCATTTT
CASSSRGLSNQPQHF
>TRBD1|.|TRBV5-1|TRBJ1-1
TGCGCCAGCAGCTTGGAGGGGGCGGGGGAAGCTTTCTTT
CASSLEGAGEAFF
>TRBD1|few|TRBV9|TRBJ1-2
TGTGCCAGCAGCTTAGGGGGCCATGGCTACACCTTC
CASSLGGHGYTF
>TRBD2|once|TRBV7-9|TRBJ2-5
TGTGCCAGCAGCTTAGGACTAGCGTCAGAGACCCAGTACTTC
CASSLGLASETQYF
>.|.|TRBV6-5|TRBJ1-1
TGTGCCAGCAGTTACGCTGGGAGAACTGAAGCTTTCTTT
CASSYAGRTEAFF
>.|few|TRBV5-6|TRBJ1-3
TGTGCCAGCAGCCGGACAGCAGGAAACACCATATATTTT
CASSRTAGNTIYF
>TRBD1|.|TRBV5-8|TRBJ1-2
TGTGCCAGCAGCCGACGTGGACAGGGCGGCGTCAACTATGGCTACACCTTC
CASSRRGQGGVNYGYTF
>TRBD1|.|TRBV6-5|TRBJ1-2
TGTGCCAGCAGTTTCCATCGGGACAGGACTAACTATGGCTACACCTTC
CASSFHRDRTNYGYTF
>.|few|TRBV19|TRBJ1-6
TGTGCCAGCTGGGCGGGCCTCGATAATTCACCCCTCCACTTT
CASWAGLDNSPLHF